Listed below are T cell receptor beta chains from one sample, sequenced in a study of identical twins. One entry per CDR3 protein, called by TCRdb with MiXCR from the 5' RACE reads. Among 690,000 or so distinct CDR3 sequences listed, more than 6.5% were seen once. Separately, the same data were catalogued under a study of yellow fever vaccine responses in identical twins.

The source material was PBMCs. These receptors were taken from a woman aged 18-30 years in good health. The CDR3 runs from the conserved cysteine through the conserved F or W. The D gene is left open where the match is weak. Only some rows state a clone size, as once, few, many or a class for expanded clones.

V gene	J gene	D gene	clone size	CDR3 protein	CDR3 DNA
TRBV4-1	TRBJ2-3	-	many	CASSQANYRHTDTQYF	TGCGCCAGCAGCCAAGCGAACTATCGTCACACAGATACGCAGTATTTT
TRBV25-1	TRBJ2-1	-	-	CASSERSRSSEQFF	TGTGCCAGCAGTGAACGGTCCAGATCCAGTGAGCAGTTCTTC
TRBV25-1	TRBJ2-7	TRBD2	-	CASSEPWGTSGRSEQYF	TGTGCCAGCAGTGAACCGTGGGGGACTAGCGGGAGGAGCGAGCAGTACTTC
TRBV11-2	TRBJ2-2	-	many	CASSLAQGTGELFF	TGTGCCAGCAGCTTAGCCCAGGGCACCGGGGAGCTGTTTTTT
TRBV6-2/TRBV6-3	TRBJ2-7	TRBD2	-	CASSYSIAREGYEQYF	TGTGCCAGCAGTTACTCGATAGCCAGGGAGGGATACGAGCAGTACTTC
TRBV6-1	TRBJ2-7	-	-	CASRRSGDVAYEQYF	TGTGCCAGCAGGAGGTCCGGGGACGTCGCCTACGAGCAGTACTTC
TRBV27	TRBJ2-3	-	many	CASSLVWTDTQYF	TGTGCCAGCAGTTTGGTGTGGACAGATACGCAGTATTTT
TRBV4-1	TRBJ2-1	TRBD1	many	CASSQEGTGKGNEQFF	TGCGCCAGCAGCCAAGAGGGGACAGGGAAAGGGAATGAGCAGTTCTTC
TRBV6-5	TRBJ2-3	-	-	CASSYSTGVHHTDTQYF	TGTGCCAGCAGTTACTCGACGGGAGTCCACCACACAGATACGCAGTATTTT
TRBV27	TRBJ2-5	-	few	CASSSPLGTQYF	TGTGCCAGCAGTTCACCACTTGGGACCCAGTACTTC
TRBV6-5	TRBJ2-3	TRBD2	-	CASSYRNSGTLADTQYF	TGTGCCAGCAGTTACCGAAATAGCGGGACATTAGCAGATACGCAGTATTTT
TRBV12-3/TRBV12-4	TRBJ2-3	TRBD2	few	CASALLAGAVTDTQYF	TGTGCCAGCGCCCTATTAGCGGGGGCGGTGACAGATACGCAGTATTTT
TRBV7-3	TRBJ2-1	TRBD2	few	CASSLSGGARVDEQFF	TGTGCCAGCAGCTTATCGGGGGGGGCCCGGGTGGATGAGCAGTTCTTC
TRBV6-1	TRBJ2-5	-	-	CASNGPRPGKETQYF	TGTGCCAGCAATGGCCCCCGACCAGGGAAAGAGACCCAGTACTTC
TRBV5-1	TRBJ2-3	-	-	CASSLEWGGLDTQYF	TGCGCCAGCAGCTTGGAGTGGGGGGGCCTCGATACGCAGTATTTT
TRBV25-1	TRBJ2-2	-	-	CASKPIGAGTGELFF	TGTGCCTCCAAACCCATAGGGGCTGGCACCGGGGAGCTGTTTTTT
TRBV7-8	TRBJ2-2	TRBD2	many	CASSSSVAGGWELFF	TGTGCCAGCAGCTCCTCGGTAGCGGGAGGATGGGAGCTGTTTTTT
TRBV3-1	TRBJ2-1	-	-	CASSQDGWSGNEQFF	TGTGCCAGCAGCCAAGATGGGTGGTCGGGGAATGAGCAGTTCTTC
TRBV7-9	TRBJ2-1	-	few	CASSPSGGSNEQFF	TGTGCCAGCAGCCCCTCCGGGGGATCCAATGAGCAGTTCTTC
TRBV7-9	TRBJ1-5	-	-	CASSFHQPQHF	TGTGCCAGCAGCTTTCATCAGCCCCAGCATTTT
TRBV7-2	TRBJ2-5	TRBD1	-	CASSFAPGQGKETQYF	TGTGCCAGCAGCTTCGCTCCGGGACAGGGGAAAGAGACCCAGTACTTC
TRBV29-1	TRBJ2-5	-	-	CSVEGLSLETQYF	TGCAGCGTTGAAGGGTTATCGTTAGAGACCCAGTACTTC
TRBV6-1	TRBJ2-7	TRBD1	many	CASSAGGSMSYEQYF	TGTGCCAGCAGCGCAGGGGGATCAATGTCCTACGAGCAGTACTTC
TRBV6-1	TRBJ2-5	TRBD2	many	CASSRPGLGQETQYF	TGTGCCAGCAGTCGACCGGGACTAGGCCAAGAGACCCAGTACTTC
TRBV3-1	TRBJ2-3	TRBD1	-	CASSQYGTGGYSDTQYF	TGTGCCAGCAGCCAATATGGGACAGGGGGTTATTCTGATACGCAGTATTTT
TRBV3-1	TRBJ2-7	-	many	CASSQATASSYEQYF	TGTGCCAGCAGCCAAGCGACAGCTAGCTCCTACGAGCAGTACTTC
TRBV24-1	TRBJ2-6	-	few	CATSDLPDSGANVLTF	TGTGCCACCAGTGATTTGCCCGATTCTGGGGCCAACGTCCTGACTTTC
TRBV5-6	TRBJ2-5	TRBD2	-	CASSSLAGRQETQYF	TGTGCCAGCAGCTCATTAGCGGGACGTCAAGAGACCCAGTACTTC
TRBV6-5	TRBJ1-6	-	few	CASSWQGSPLHF	TGTGCCAGCAGTTGGCAGGGTTCACCCCTCCACTTT
TRBV4-1	TRBJ2-7	-	-	CASSRLQGSYEQYF	TGCGCCAGCAGCCGACTACAGGGATCCTACGAGCAGTACTTC
TRBV6-2/TRBV6-3	TRBJ1-1	TRBD1	few	CASSQGAGAFF	TGTGCCAGCAGCCAGGGGGCCGGAGCTTTCTTT
TRBV20-1	TRBJ1-2	-	few	CSAGGARYGYTF	TGCAGTGCTGGGGGGGCGAGATATGGCTACACCTTC
TRBV20-1	TRBJ2-7	TRBD2	-	CSARTEFAGAYEQYF	TGCAGTGCCCGGACGGAGTTTGCGGGAGCCTACGAGCAGTACTTC
TRBV27	TRBJ2-7	TRBD1	many	CASRGQASYEQYF	TGTGCCAGTCGGGGACAGGCGTCCTACGAGCAGTACTTC
TRBV4-3	TRBJ1-2	-	few	CASSQEFWQHGYTF	TGCGCCAGCAGCCAAGAATTTTGGCAGCATGGCTACACCTTC
TRBV7-9	TRBJ1-6	TRBD1	-	CASSPGTGTNSPLHF	TGTGCCAGCAGCCCAGGGACAGGGACTAATTCACCCCTCCACTTT
TRBV28	TRBJ2-3	TRBD1	many	CASRTGTDGTDTQYF	TGTGCCAGCAGAACCGGGACAGACGGCACAGATACGCAGTATTTT
TRBV15	TRBJ2-3	-	-	CATSSGQSSTDTQYF	TGTGCCACCAGCAGCGGACAGTCAAGCACAGATACGCAGTATTTT
TRBV27	TRBJ1-5	-	few	CASSLSVDSNQPQHF	TGTGCCAGCAGTTTATCAGTAGATAGCAATCAGCCCCAGCATTTT
TRBV12-3/TRBV12-4	TRBJ2-1	-	few	CASRKNRGKIQETSTDEQFF	TGTGCCAGCAGGAAAAACAGGGGGAAGATTCAGGAGACTAGCACGGATGAGCAGTTCTTC
TRBV5-1	TRBJ2-1	-	many	CASSLPSPEQFF	TGCGCCAGCAGCTTGCCGTCGCCGGAGCAGTTCTTC
TRBV4-3	TRBJ1-1	-	many	CASSQDSTESTEAFF	TGCGCCAGCAGCCAAGATTCGACTGAATCCACTGAAGCTTTCTTT
TRBV7-2	TRBJ2-2	-	few	CASSLEGRSNTGELFF	TGTGCCAGCAGCTTAGAAGGGCGGAGTAACACCGGGGAGCTGTTTTTT
TRBV20-1	TRBJ1-2	TRBD1	many	CSATDRITGYTF	TGCAGTGCTACGGACAGGATTACGGGCTACACCTTC
TRBV5-1	TRBJ1-6	-	few	CASSPHQGSPLHF	TGCGCCAGCAGCCCACACCAGGGGTCACCCCTCCACTTT
TRBV7-2	TRBJ2-5	-	few	CASSLQGPGTQYF	TGTGCCAGCAGCTTACAGGGCCCCGGGACCCAGTACTTC
TRBV29-1	TRBJ2-7	-	few	CSVVRTDTYEQYF	TGCAGCGTCGTCCGGACAGATACCTACGAGCAGTACTTC
TRBV28	TRBJ2-2	-	few	CASSSGASFQGELFF	TGTGCCAGCAGCTCAGGAGCTAGTTTTCAGGGGGAGCTGTTTTTT
TRBV4-3	TRBJ1-2	-	-	CASSQDKWVGSYGYTF	TGCGCCAGCAGCCAAGATAAATGGGTGGGGAGCTATGGCTACACCTTC
TRBV29-1	TRBJ2-3	TRBD2	few	CSVGDPRAGGTTRTDTQYF	TGCAGCGTTGGTGATCCCCGAGCGGGGGGGACTACTCGCACAGATACGCAGTATTTT
TRBV3-1	TRBJ2-3	TRBD2	few	CASTRISGGASRSTDTQYF	TGTGCCAGCACCAGGATTAGCGGGGGGGCATCTAGAAGCACAGATACGCAGTATTTT
TRBV6-2/TRBV6-3	TRBJ1-1	-	few	CASSYSLTDMNTEAFF	TGTGCCAGCAGTTACTCCCTGACAGACATGAACACTGAAGCTTTCTTT
TRBV10-3	TRBJ2-5	TRBD2	-	CAISESVAGELQETQYF	TGTGCCATCAGTGAGTCGGTAGCGGGGGAACTCCAAGAGACCCAGTACTTC
TRBV20-1	TRBJ2-3	-	few	CSARDLQREGGTDTQYF	TGCAGTGCTAGAGATCTTCAGCGGGAAGGGGGAACAGATACGCAGTATTTT
TRBV24-1	TRBJ2-3	TRBD1	many	CATSDYRGRNTDTQYF	TGTGCCACCAGTGATTACAGGGGGCGTAACACAGATACGCAGTATTTT